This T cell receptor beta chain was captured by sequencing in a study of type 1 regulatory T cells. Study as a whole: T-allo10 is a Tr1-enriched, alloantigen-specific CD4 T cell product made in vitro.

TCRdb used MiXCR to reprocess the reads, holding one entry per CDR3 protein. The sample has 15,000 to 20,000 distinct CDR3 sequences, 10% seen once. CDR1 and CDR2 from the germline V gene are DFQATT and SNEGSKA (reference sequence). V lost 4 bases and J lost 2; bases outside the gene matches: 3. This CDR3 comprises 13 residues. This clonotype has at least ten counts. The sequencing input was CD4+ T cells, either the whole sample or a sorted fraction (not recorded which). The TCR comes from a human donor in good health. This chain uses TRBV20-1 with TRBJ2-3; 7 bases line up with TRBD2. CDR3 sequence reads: CSATSGFTDTQYF. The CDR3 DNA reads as TGCAGTGCTACTAGCGGATTCACAGATACGCAGTATTTT.